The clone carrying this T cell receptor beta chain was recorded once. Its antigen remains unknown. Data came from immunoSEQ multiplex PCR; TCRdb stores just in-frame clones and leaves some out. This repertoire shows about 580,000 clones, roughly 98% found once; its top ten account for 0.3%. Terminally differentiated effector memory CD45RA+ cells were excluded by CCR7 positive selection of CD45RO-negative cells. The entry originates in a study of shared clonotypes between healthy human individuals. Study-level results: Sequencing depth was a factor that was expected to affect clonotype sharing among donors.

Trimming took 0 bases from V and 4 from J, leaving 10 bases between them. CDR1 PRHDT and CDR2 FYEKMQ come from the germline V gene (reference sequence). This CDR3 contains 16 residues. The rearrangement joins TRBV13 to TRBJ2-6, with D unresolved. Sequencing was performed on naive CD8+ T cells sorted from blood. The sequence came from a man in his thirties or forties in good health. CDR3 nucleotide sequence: TGTGCCAGCAGCTTAGGCCCTGGAGCGGGGGCCAACGTCCTGACTTTC. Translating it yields CASSLGPGAGANVLTF.